The entry that follows covers one T cell receptor (beta chain) sequence. Its antigen remains undetermined. It has no much larger one-base neighbor in the sample; base qualities were not kept. This sample's time point label indicates: healthy volunteer bleed at 2 weeks. Total RNA was extracted from unfractionated whole blood that had been collected in Tempus Blood RNA tubes. As TCR sequencing controls, about five healthy volunteers were used, with blood taken at day 0, 2 weeks and 6 weeks. The CDR3, cysteine through phenylalanine, is 16 amino acids long. Only CDR3 DNA is held: 48 bases, read in frame from base 1. The germline V gene yields SGHRS for CDR1 and YFSETQ for CDR2. V gives up 0 bases and J gives up 3 bases, and the segment between their germline ends measures 10 bases. These data are taken from a study of human T cells and chemical hapten exposure (dated by TCRdb to the early 2020s). Study-wide context: Libraries were combined into a pool for sequencing, and differences in TCR yield between samples came mainly from small differences in library volumes within the pool. Peripheral blood TCR repertoire changes were tracked in vivo in alopecia patients during primary and secondary sensitization to the hapten diphenylcyclopropenone (DPC). Both TCR alpha and TCR beta chains were sequenced from each blood RNA sample. Overall results and qualifications from the work: The number of TCRs above 1 in 1000 frequency did not change with DPC sensitization; there was no evidence of global repertoire structure alterations. Repeated subsampling changed both the strength of the expansion versus patch-test correlation and the threshold at which that correlation became significant.

Receptors were amplified or captured by RACE. For sequencing, a NextSeq 500 was employed. During library preparation, unique molecular identifiers were attached to individual cDNA molecules so that TCRs could be counted quantitatively and reproducibly. The study's processing was this. The median number of TCRs per sample was 95,638, ranging from about 23,224 to 750,000. The Decombinator software suite was used to annotate V, J and CDR3 in the TCR reads. For the PS versus PT1 abundance plots, all samples were subsampled to the same number of TCRs (28,000). TCRs were defined as expanded if absent before sensitization and observed at least eight times at the 2-week time point. TCRdb ran its own pipeline on the public reads, namely fastp trimming at Q25 and MiXCR clone calling, and kept in-frame beta chains. Rows with one shared CDR3 protein collapse into an entry with the most common genes and DNA. The V and J calls were determined by TCRdb, not by the authors. For this sample the table gives 35,000 to 50,000 distinct CDR3 sequences, of which around 4.1% were detected only once. Under 2% of the sample is taken by the ten largest.

This TCR derives from a female donor in good health. Some clones in this sample may be carry-over from other donors' samples. Rearrangement joined TRBV5-1 to TRBJ2-6; the D gene is perhaps TRBD1 or TRBD2, each of them matching over 6 bases. Sequencing was carried out using whole blood. The DNA sequence is given as TGCGCCAGCAGCTTGGCCGGGGGCTTTGGGGCCAACGTCCTGACTTTC. Its translation is CASSLAGGFGANVLTF.